The sequence of this T cell receptor (beta chain) was determined in a study of beta chain features in type 1 diabetes. A note on this clone: Its matching antigen is unknown.

The CDR3 contains 17 residues. With V trimmed by 2 bases and J by 5 bases, 7 bases remained unmatched. CDR1 and CDR2 (germline): KGHSH, LQKENI. Findings and limits, study-wide: Fewer junction insertions and more nucleotide deletions appeared in type 1 diabetes patients.

Isolated RNA was reverse transcribed in full, so expressed TCRB transcripts were sequenced. Libraries were prepared by immunoSEQ multiplex PCR; TCRdb keeps only in-frame clonotypes and omits some of them. Here the sample spans 900,000 or so clones, 15% to 20% being singletons. This clonotype was obtained from a young woman in good health. What was sequenced was naive CD4+ T cells from blood. The chain uses TRBV18 and TRBJ2-1; 12 bases fit TRBD2. Here the CDR3 DNA reads TGTGCCAGCTCACCAACGTTGACTAGCGGGAGCGACAATGAGCAGTTCTTC. The encoded protein is CASSPTLTSGSDNEQFF.